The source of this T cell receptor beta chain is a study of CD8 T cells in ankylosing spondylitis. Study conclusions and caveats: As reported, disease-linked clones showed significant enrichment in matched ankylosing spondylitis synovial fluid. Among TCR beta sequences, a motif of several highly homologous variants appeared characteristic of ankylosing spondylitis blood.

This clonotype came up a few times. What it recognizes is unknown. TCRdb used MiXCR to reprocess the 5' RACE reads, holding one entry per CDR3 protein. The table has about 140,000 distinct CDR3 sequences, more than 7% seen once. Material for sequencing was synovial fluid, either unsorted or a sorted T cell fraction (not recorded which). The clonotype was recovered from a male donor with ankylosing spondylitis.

CDR3 DNA sequence: TGTGCCAGCAGTCCGGGGGCCGAAGACCGGAATCAGCCCCAGCATTTT. Encoded protein: CASSPGAEDRNQPQHF. The chain links TRBV12-3 or TRBV12-4 to TRBJ1-5; the D gene is possibly TRBD1 (6 bases). The CDR3 has 16 residues. Between the trimmed V and J ends, which lost 5 bases and 4 bases, there was a span of 18 bases.